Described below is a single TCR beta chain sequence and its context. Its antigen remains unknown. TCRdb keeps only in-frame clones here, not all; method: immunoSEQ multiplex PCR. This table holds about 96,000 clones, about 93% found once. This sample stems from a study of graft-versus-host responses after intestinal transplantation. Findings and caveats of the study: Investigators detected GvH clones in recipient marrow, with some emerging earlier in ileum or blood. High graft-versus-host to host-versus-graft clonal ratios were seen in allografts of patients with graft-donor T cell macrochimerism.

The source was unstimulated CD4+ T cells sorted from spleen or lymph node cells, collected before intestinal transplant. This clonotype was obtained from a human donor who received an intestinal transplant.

Written as DNA, the CDR3 is TGTGCCAGCAGCTTGATGTACGGGCGGGGGACACCCCTCCACTTT. Translated, it gives CASSLMYGRGTPLHF. This chain links TRBV5-8 with TRBJ1-6; D might be TRBD1 (5 bases). The CDR3 consists of 15 residues. Trimming took 1 base from V and 11 from J, leaving 16 bases between them. Germline V gene lookup returns CDR1 SGHTS and CDR2 YDEGEE.